This T cell receptor beta chain is from a study of cytomegalovirus exposure and HLA in healthy donors. The PCR contained 60 Vbeta and 13 Jbeta primers. The method was immunoSEQ multiplex PCR; TCRdb's version includes in-frame clones alone and lacks a portion of them. The repertoire holds about 130,000 clones, with around 83% as singletons. Many counts were recorded for this clone. The antigen is not known. General observations from the study: Presence/absence analyses assumed roughly uniform sequencing depth across donors. Among the most significant clusters, several appeared linked to common viral pathogens in a later analysis.

Germline CDR1 MNHEY, CDR2 SMNVEV (reference sequence). V gave up 5 bases and J gave up 3 bases, with 19 bases separating them. This CDR3 comprises 16 residues. Sequencing was performed on PBMCs. The rearrangement links TRBV27 to TRBJ2-5; weak D call: TRBD2 (5 bases). The clonotype comes from a young woman in good health and CMV-seropositive. Written as DNA, the CDR3 is TGTGCCAGCAGTCCCCTCTGGGCCGGACTTGAAGAGACCCAGTACTTC. Translation: CASSPLWAGLEETQYF.